The T cell receptor (beta chain) described here comes from a study of cytomegalovirus exposure and HLA in healthy donors. As for the study in general: About 200 million T cells yielded fewer than 120 million unique TCR beta sequences in earlier analysis.

In regard to this clone: The antigen is not known.

Whole-study results and caveats: Most TCR sequences were rare, but some public TCRs occurred in many donors. TCR beta chains numbering more than 150 were designated cytomegalovirus-associated.

This CDR3 comprises 17 residues. The germline V gene has CDR1 MDHEN and CDR2 SYDVKM. V was shortened by 0 bases and J by 10 bases, with 24 bases between the two germline ends. The PCR employed 60 Vbeta primers together with 13 Jbeta primers. Profiling relied on immunoSEQ multiplex PCR, and the TCRdb table lists in-frame clones only, not all of them. This repertoire includes fewer than 100,000 clones. V usage is TRBV28 and J usage is TRBJ1-2; D might be TRBD1 (6 bases). The specimen sequenced was PBMCs. The receptor's source is a man between 18 and 35 years old in good health and CMV-seropositive. The CDR3 DNA reads as TGTGCCAGCAGTTTATGGGGCCGGGGGGGCGCGTATTCTGACTACACCTTC. The encoded protein is CASSLWGRGGAYSDYTF.